This T cell receptor (beta chain) was sequenced for a study of T cells after yellow fever vaccination. Whole-study findings and limits: Researchers noted that a small share of clonotypes showed up in both CD4 and CD8 compartments. Abundant clonotypes from the bulk population could contaminate FACS-sorted repertoires. Reappearance after the booster was seen for most primary-vaccination clones, at 95% to 96% CD4 and 85% to 90% CD8.

Synthesis of TCR cDNA relied on 5'RACE template switching, which attached a universal primer site and UMIs. TCRdb called the 5' RACE reads again in MiXCR, with one record for every CDR3 protein. The sample includes 400,000 or so distinct CDR3 sequences, 18% of them seen just once. The CDR3 is made up of 13 amino acids. Germline V lookup: CDR1 DFQATT, CDR2 SNEGSKA (reference sequence). Trimming shortened V by 6 bases and J by 4 bases, and 15 bases separated the two germline ends. A few counts support this clonotype. Its specificity is not known. The sequence was collected from a man between 18 and 29 years old who received the YFV17D yellow fever vaccine. The chain uses TRBV20-1 and TRBJ2-5; D is unresolved. The sequencing here drew on PBMCs, taken before the yellow fever booster vaccination. CDR3 in amino acids: CSAQRTMRETQYF. The DNA for the CDR3 is TGCAGTGCACAGAGGACGATGCGAGAGACCCAGTACTTC.